The 14 T cell receptor beta chains reported below all come from one sample, sequenced in a study of siplizumab effects on memory and regulatory T cells (dated by TCRdb to 2018 to 2020). The library was generated by the immunoSEQ multiplex PCR assay. TCRdb obtained this table from immuneACCESS and retained in-frame rearrangements with V and J assigned. These tables miss some clones; where compared with another copy, unresolved V genes account for less than half of the shortfall, and the remainder is unexplained. This sample holds about 56,000 clones; around 97% were observed only once. Around 0.99% of the sample belongs to the ten largest clones. Material for sequencing was naive CD8+ T cells sorted from blood. The sample's cell subset or site label, decoded: unstimulated naive T cells. Receptors originate from a human donor in good health.

V and J are TRBV19 and TRBJ1-5; TRBD1 matches at 7 bases. CDR3 length: 13 residues. Germline lookup yields CDR1 LNHDA and CDR2 SQIVND (reference sequence). The V gene end was trimmed by 5 bases and the J gene end by 6 bases; junction bases not matched to a gene: 4. Written as DNA, the CDR3 is TGTGCCAGTAGTCAGGGGGTAGTTCAGCCCCAGCATTTT. It encodes CASSQGVVQPQHF.

The V call is TRBV27, the J call TRBJ2-7; D gene unclear. The CDR3 is 15 amino acids. CDR1 is MNHEY and CDR2 is SMNVEV in the germline V gene (reference sequence). Trimming left V 5 bases short and J 0 bases short, with 14 bases between. CDR3 loop: CASSGYSGSSYEQYF. Written as DNA, the CDR3 is TGTGCCAGCAGTGGATACAGTGGTAGCTCCTACGAGCAGTACTTC.

This clone was observed once. The V gene is TRBV7-6, the J gene TRBJ2-7, with a tentative D call TRBD2 (6 bases). V lost 1 base to trimming and J lost 4 bases, with 11 bases between them. Germline V gene sequence: CDR1 SGHVS, CDR2 FNYEAQ. The CDR3 contains 14 residues. CDR3 sequence (DNA): TGTGCCAGCAGCTTAGGACGGGAGCGGTACGAGCAGTACTTC. This gives the protein CASSLGRERYEQYF. Using reference TRBV7-6 and TRBJ2-7 for the parts outside the CDR3, the full variable domain is GAGVSQSPRYKVTKRGQDVALRCDPISGHVSLYWYRQALGQGPEFLTYFNYEAQQDKSGLPNDRFSAERPEGSISTLTIQRTEQRDSAMYRCASSLGRERYEQYFGPGTRLTVT.

The chain employs TRBV5-3 and TRBJ2-7, with TRBD2 identical over 7 bases. TRBV5-3 has ORF status, its function being uncertain. CDR3 length equals 14 residues. The trim removed 2 bases at V and 5 bases at J, leaving 7 bases unmatched. Written as DNA, the CDR3 is TGTGCCAGAAGCTTCGCGGGAGCGGTCCACGAGCAGTACTTC. Translated: CARSFAGAVHEQYF.

The sample holds a few counts of this clone. The chain couples TRBV14 to TRBJ1-1; unclear D gene. Trimming took off 6 bases at V and 0 bases at J, with 8 bases between the two ends. Germline CDR1 and CDR2: SGHDN and FVKESK. The CDR3 extends over 13 amino acids. This chain's CDR3 is CASRNLLNTEAFF. CDR3 nucleotide sequence: TGTGCCAGCAGAAATCTTCTGAACACTGAAGCTTTCTTT. Based on the CDR3 plus reference TRBV14 and TRBJ1-1, the full variable domain is EAGVTQFPSHSVIEKGQTVTLRCDPISGHDNLYWYRRVMGKEIKFLLHFVKESKQDESGMPNNRFLAERTGGTYSTLKVQPAELEDSGVYFCASRNLLNTEAFFGQGTRLTVV.

This clone was detected only once. The chain links TRBV29-1 to TRBJ2-1, with 7 bases that match TRBD1. CDR1 and CDR2 (germline): SQVTM, ANQGSEA. The junction had 6 bases not matched to a gene; V was cut back by 8 bases and J by 2 bases. This CDR3 has 13 residues. The DNA of the CDR3 is TGCAGCCTCTTCCAGGGGGCCTACAATGAGCAGTTCTTC. It yields the protein CSLFQGAYNEQFF.

The rearrangement links TRBV27 to TRBJ2-1; possibly TRBD2 for D (6 bases). CDR1 is MNHEY, CDR2 SMNVEV, per germline (reference sequence). CDR3 length: 15 residues. The V end lost 5 bases, the J end lost 4 bases, and 15 bases lay between the germline ends. CDR3 region: CASSPLVSGYNEQFF. Written as DNA, the CDR3 is TGTGCCAGCAGTCCCCTGGTTAGCGGATACAATGAGCAGTTCTTC.

The chain has TRBV27 and TRBJ2-1; 9 nucleotides agree with TRBD2. The CDR3 is 16 residues long. Germline trimming cut 3 bases from V and 8 bases from J; bases unmatched to any gene: 11. The V gene's germline CDR1 is MNHEY and CDR2 SMNVEV (reference sequence). The CDR3, as DNA: TGTGCCAGCAGTTTCGGAGCGGGAGGTCTGGGGGATGAGCAGTTCTTC. Encoded protein: CASSFGAGGLGDEQFF.

The chain has TRBV7-9 and TRBJ2-3; 7 positions agree with TRBD2. The CDR3 loop spans 15 amino acids. V was pared by 4 bases and J by 7 bases, with 11 bases of the junction left unmatched. Germline values: CDR1 SEHNR, CDR2 FQNEAQ (reference sequence). CDR3 bases: TGTGCCAGCAGCTACGTTGGGGGAGGGGTCCATACGCAGTATTTT. This gives the protein CASSYVGGGVHTQYF. The variable domain in full, completed from reference TRBV7-9 and TRBJ2-3, reads DTGVSQNPRHKITKRGQNVTFRCDPISEHNRLYWYRQTLGQGPEFLTYFQNEAQLEKSRLLSDRFSAERPKGSFSTLEIQRTEQGDSAMYLCASSYVGGGVHTQYFGPGTRLTVL.

V is TRBV4-3 and J is TRBJ2-2, with 15 bases matching TRBD2. Trimming took 4 bases from V and 7 from J; bases not matched to a gene: 7. In germline, CDR1 is LGHNA, CDR2 YSLEER. The CDR3 is 17 residues long. In DNA form, the CDR3 reads TGCGCCAGCAGCCCTGGACTAGCGGGAGGGCCGAACGGGGAGCTGTTTTTT. It translates to CASSPGLAGGPNGELFF.

The chain joins TRBV2 to TRBJ2-1; 7 bases map to TRBD2. The CDR3 is made up of 16 amino acids. Looked up from germline, CDR1 is SNHLY and CDR2 is FYNNEI. The J segment lost 3 bases and the V segment lost 3 bases, leaving 8 bases of the junction unmatched. This CDR3 reads CASSDFPSGNYNEQFF. The CDR3 DNA reads as TGTGCCAGCAGTGATTTTCCTAGCGGCAACTACAATGAGCAGTTCTTC.

The chain employs TRBV9 and TRBJ2-3; 7 bases align to TRBD1. Unmatched junction bases numbered 9, after V lost 3 bases and J lost 8 bases. Germline loops: CDR1 SGDLS, CDR2 YYNGEE. The CDR3 has 14 residues. CDR3 coding DNA: TGTGCCAGCAGCGGACAGGGTGGGCTTGCTACGCAGTATTTT. This gives the protein CASSGQGGLATQYF.

The gene calls are TRBV7-3 and TRBJ2-5; TRBD2 is a possible D gene (6 bases). The CDR3 totals 15 residues. The V gene's germline CDR1 is SGHTA and CDR2 FQGTGA. The germline V and J ends were trimmed by 2 bases and 5 bases, with 15 bases remaining between them. In DNA form, the CDR3 reads TGTGCCAGCAGCTTATGCGGGGCGTCGACGGAGACCCAGTACTTC. The encoded protein is CASSLCGASTETQYF.

This chain links TRBV7-8 with TRBJ2-5; no clear D. V lost 4 bases and J 1 base, leaving 13 bases between the germline ends. The germline V gene encodes CDR1 SGHVS and CDR2 FQNEAQ. The CDR3 runs to 15 residues. The chain's CDR3 is CASSSLQITQETQYF. The CDR3 nucleotides are TGTGCCAGCAGCTCCCTACAGATAACCCAAGAGACCCAGTACTTC. Drawing the rest from reference TRBV7-8 and TRBJ2-5, the complete variable domain is GAGVSQSPRYKVAKRGQDVALRCDPISGHVSLFWYQQALGQGPEFLTYFQNEAQLDKSGLPSDRFFAERPEGSVSTLKIQRTQQEDSAVYLCASSSLQITQETQYFGPGTRLLVL.